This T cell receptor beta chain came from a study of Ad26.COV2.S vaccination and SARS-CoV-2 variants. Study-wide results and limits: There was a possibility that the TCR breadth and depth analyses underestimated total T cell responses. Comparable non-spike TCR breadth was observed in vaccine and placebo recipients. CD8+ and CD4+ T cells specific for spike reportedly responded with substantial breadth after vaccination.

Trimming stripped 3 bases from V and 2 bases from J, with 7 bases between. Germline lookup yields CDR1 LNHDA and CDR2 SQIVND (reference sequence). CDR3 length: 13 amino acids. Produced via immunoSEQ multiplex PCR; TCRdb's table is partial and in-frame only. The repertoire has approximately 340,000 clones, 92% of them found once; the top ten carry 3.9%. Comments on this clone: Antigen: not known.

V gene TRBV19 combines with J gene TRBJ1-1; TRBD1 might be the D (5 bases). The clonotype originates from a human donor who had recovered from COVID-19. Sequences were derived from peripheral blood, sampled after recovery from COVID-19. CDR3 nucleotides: TGTGCCAGTAGTATCGGGGACAACACTGAAGCTTTCTTT. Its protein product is CASSIGDNTEAFF.